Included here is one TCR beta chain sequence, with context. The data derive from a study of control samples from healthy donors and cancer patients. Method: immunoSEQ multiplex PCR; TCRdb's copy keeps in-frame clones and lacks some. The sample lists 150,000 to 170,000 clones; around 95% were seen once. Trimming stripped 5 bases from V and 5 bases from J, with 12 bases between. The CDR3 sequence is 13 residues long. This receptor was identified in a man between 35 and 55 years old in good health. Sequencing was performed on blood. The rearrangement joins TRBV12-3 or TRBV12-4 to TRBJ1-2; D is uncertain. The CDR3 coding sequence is TGTGCCAGCAGTGTCAGTATCCTTTATGGCTACACCTTC. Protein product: CASSVSILYGYTF.